Presented here are 17 T cell receptor beta chains from one specimen sequenced in a study of blood T cell repertoires in COVID-19. The assay was immunoSEQ multiplex PCR, and TCRdb's table has in-frame clones only and misses some. This repertoire shows approximately 300,000 clones, roughly 86% found once; its top ten account for under 3%. Input material: PBMCs or T cells enriched from blood (not recorded which). The receptors originated from a woman aged 18-29 years who had recovered from COVID-19.

CDR3 residues: CASRQDPSETQYF. CDR3 DNA: TGTGCCAGCAGACAGGACCCCTCGGAGACCCAGTACTTC. The chain has TRBV12-3 or TRBV12-4 and TRBJ2-5, with D possibly TRBD1 on 5 matching bases. The CDR3 is 13 amino acids. V lost 6 bases, J lost 5 bases, and 13 bases lay in between.

The rearrangement uses TRBV3-1 (or the pseudogene TRBV3-2) and TRBJ2-7; D may be TRBD2 (7 bases). CDR1 and CDR2 (germline): LGHDT, YNNKEL (reference sequence). CDR3 length equals 15 residues. V was pared by 4 bases and J by 1 base, with 14 bases between. This CDR3 is CASSPRGGGSYEQYF. The CDR3 bases are TGTGCCAGCAGCCCCCGAGGGGGGGGTTCCTACGAGCAGTACTTC.

The chain recombines TRBV9 with TRBJ2-1; 9 nucleotides match TRBD2. This CDR3 comprises 14 residues. Germline CDR1 is SGDLS and CDR2 is YYNGEE. V gave up 6 bases and J gave up 8 bases; unmatched junction bases: 9. CDR3 DNA sequence: TGTGCCAGCAACATTGGGGTAGCGGGAGATGAGCAGTTCTTC. This codes for CASNIGVAGDEQFF.

This clone was detected only once. The J gene is TRBJ1-5, the V gene TRBV15, with D maybe TRBD1 (6 bases). The germline CDR1 and CDR2 sequences are LNHNV and YYDKDF (reference sequence). V shed 8 bases and J shed 2 bases, with 16 bases lying between them. This CDR3 contains 15 residues. CDR3 in amino acids: CATRPTGLGNQPQHF. For the CDR3, the DNA is TGTGCCACCCGACCTACAGGGCTAGGCAATCAGCCCCAGCATTTT.

This clone was picked up one time. The rearrangement uses TRBV16 and TRBJ2-3; 9 bases map to TRBD1. CDR1 is KGHSY and CDR2 is FQNENV in the germline V gene. This CDR3 has 18 amino acids. The V segment lost 1 base and the J segment 3 bases; nucleotides outside the gene matches: 11. CDR3 in amino acids: CASSQFGQGSVSTDTQYF. The CDR3, as DNA: TGTGCCAGCAGCCAATTCGGACAGGGGAGTGTGAGTACAGATACGCAGTATTTT.

This clone occurred a few times. This chain joins TRBV28 and TRBJ2-1; D is possibly TRBD1 (6 bases). V was shortened by 7 bases and J by 8 bases, with 24 bases between the two germline ends. Germline-derived CDR1 and CDR2 are MDHEN and SYDVKM. The length of the CDR3 is 16 residues. The CDR3 sequence is CASTSGELGPLDEQFF. The CDR3 coding sequence is TGTGCCAGCACCTCAGGGGAATTAGGGCCTTTGGATGAGCAGTTCTTC.

This clone was counted between two and nine times. The chain links TRBV4-1 to TRBJ1-5; 7 positions agree with TRBD1. Germline CDR1 and CDR2: MGHRA and YSYEKL. The J segment lost 9 bases and the V segment lost 0 bases, leaving 8 bases of the junction unmatched. CDR3 length: 15 residues. As DNA, the CDR3 is TGCGCCAGCAGCCAAGAAGGGGGACAGTCTCGGCCCCAGCATTTT. It translates to CASSQEGGQSRPQHF.

This clone was detected once. V usage is TRBV29-1 and J usage is TRBJ1-1, with a weak D call TRBD1 (5 bases). Germline assignment: CDR1 SQVTM and CDR2 ANQGSEA. Trimming cost V 6 bases and J 8 bases, with 13 bases left between them. The CDR3 totals 11 residues. Here the CDR3 DNA reads TGCAGCGTGGCGACAGCCTCCGAAGCTTTCTTT. The encoded protein is CSVATASEAFF. The variable domain in full, with the rest retrieved from reference TRBV29-1 and TRBJ1-1, is SAVISQKPSRDICQRGTSLTIQCQVDSQVTMMFWYRQQPGQSLTLIATANQGSEATYESGFVIDKFPISRPNLTFSTLTVSNMSPEDSSIYLCSVATASEAFFGQGTRLTVV.

The chain combines TRBV10-3 with TRBJ2-7; 8 bases match TRBD1. The CDR3 length is 14 residues. Germline V gene data show CDR1 as ENHRY and CDR2 as SYGVKD. The V gene end was trimmed by 7 bases and the J gene end by 4 bases; junction bases not matched to a gene: 9. CDR3 protein: CAIMEDRAGYEQYF. The CDR3 DNA reads as TGTGCCATCATGGAGGACAGGGCAGGATACGAGCAGTACTTC.

This clone was observed a handful of times. J is TRBJ2-2 and V is TRBV9, with D possibly matching TRBD1 (6 bases). This CDR3 is built from 15 residues. Looked up from germline, CDR1 is SGDLS and CDR2 is YYNGEE. The V end was cut by 1 base, the J end by 1 base, with 8 bases between. The CDR3 DNA reads as TGTGCCAGCAGCGTACAACAGGGGAACACCGGGGAGCTGTTTTTT. Translating gives CASSVQQGNTGELFF.

This clone was recorded a few times. V and J are TRBV2 and TRBJ2-3; no firm D call. Germline assignment: CDR1 SNHLY and CDR2 FYNNEI. CDR3 length: 13 amino acids. Between the trimmed V and J ends, which lost 5 bases and 5 bases, there was a span of 11 bases. The CDR3 loop reads CASSKGRVDTQYF. The CDR3 bases are TGTGCCAGCAGTAAAGGCCGCGTAGATACGCAGTATTTT. The whole variable domain, filled in from reference TRBV2 and TRBJ2-3, reads EPEVTQTPSHQVTQMGQEVILRCVPISNHLYFYWYRQILGQKVEFLVSFYNNEISEKSEIFDDQFSVERPDGSNFTLKIRSTKLEDSAMYFCASSKGRVDTQYFGPGTRLTVL.

The gene calls are TRBV9 and TRBJ1-1; D is perhaps TRBD1 (6 bases). The germline V and J ends were trimmed by 1 base and 6 bases, with 19 bases remaining between them. Looked up from germline, CDR1 is SGDLS and CDR2 is YYNGEE. This CDR3 contains 16 residues. The CDR3 region has the DNA TGTGCCAGCAGCGTAAACCCGGACAGCCCGACGGCTGAAGCTTTCTTT. This codes for CASSVNPDSPTAEAFF.

The rearrangement links TRBV28 to TRBJ1-4; D is ambiguous. Germline V gene data show CDR1 as MDHEN and CDR2 as SYDVKM. V lost 4 bases, J lost 0 bases, and 9 bases lay in between. The CDR3 loop spans 15 amino acids. The chain's CDR3 is CASSSVHATNEKLFF. CDR3 coding DNA: TGTGCCAGCAGTTCCGTACACGCAACTAATGAAAAACTGTTTTTT.

The chain couples TRBV19 to TRBJ2-2; tentative D call: TRBD1 (5 bases). Looked up from germline, CDR1 is LNHDA and CDR2 is SQIVND (reference sequence). Trimming cost V 8 bases and J 4 bases, with 17 bases left between them. The CDR3 consists of 15 residues. This chain's CDR3 is CASVKWAGRTGELFF. The DNA for the CDR3 is TGTGCCAGTGTCAAATGGGCAGGGCGCACCGGGGAGCTGTTTTTT.

The V and J genes are TRBV28 and TRBJ2-7, with D possibly TRBD2 on 7 matching bases. V was cut by 4 bases and J by 3 bases, with 16 bases left in between. The length of the CDR3 is 15 residues. CDR1 and CDR2 from the germline V gene are MDHEN and SYDVKM. The CDR3 coding sequence is TGTGCCAGCAGTTCGAGGGGGGGGGCCCACTACGAGCAGTACTTC. Translation: CASSSRGGAHYEQYF.

The V and J genes are TRBV28 and TRBJ2-1, with D perhaps matching TRBD1 (5 bases). CDR1 MDHEN and CDR2 SYDVKM come from the germline V gene. V was trimmed by 5 bases and J by 3 bases, leaving 11 bases between them. CDR3 length: 14 amino acids. This CDR3 is CASSRQGFYNEQFF. The CDR3 DNA reads TGTGCCAGCAGTCGGCAGGGCTTCTACAATGAGCAGTTCTTC.

This chain connects TRBV29-1 to TRBJ2-3, with D hard to call. V gave up 3 bases and J gave up 5 bases, with 6 bases separating them. The V gene's germline CDR1 is SQVTM and CDR2 ANQGSEA. The CDR3 runs 11 residues. The CDR3 loop reads CSVDSGDTQYF. The CDR3 DNA reads TGCAGCGTTGACTCGGGAGATACGCAGTATTTT.